This T cell receptor beta chain was retrieved from a study of CD8 T cells in Susac syndrome (dated by TCRdb to between 2018 and 2021). For context, the study as a whole: Repertoire sequencing was used to test whether CD8+ T cell activation and differentiation in Susac syndrome was antigen driven. Clonality of the CD8+ T cell repertoire was compared between 11 to 12 healthy donors, about 14 Susac syndrome patients and under 19 multiple sclerosis patients. Study-wide conclusions, independent of this receptor: The number of individuals in the TCR sequencing and HLA analysis was recognized as being relatively small.

RNA was extracted using the RNeasy kit, and about 0.45 to 1 ug of the RNA was reverse transcribed with random hexamers. The immunoSEQ multiplex PCR assay, which covers 54 Vbeta and 13 Jbeta segments, was used to amplify TCR beta CDR3 regions. To correct PCR amplification bias, a synthetic template baseline was used for both primer optimization and computational correction. As for the original processing: Only productive sequences were kept, with reads annotated to V, D and J genes according to IMGT and analyzed in immunoSEQ Analyzer. Clonality was calculated as one minus the Shannon entropy normalized by log2 of the number of productive unique sequences. For each patient and control, public and private clones were evaluated within the 100 most prevalent clones. A clone was defined as Susac-specific if it was absent from the healthy and MS cohorts, from about a thousand published viral clones and from other ImmuneACCESS disease sequences. TCRdb reran the public reads through fastp at Q25 and MiXCR, keeping productive beta chains. A single entry per CDR3 protein holds the most common genes and DNA from its merged rows. TCRdb's processing, not the study's, gives the V and J calls here. Present in this sample are about 150,000 distinct CDR3 sequences, roughly 94% of which were seen just once. Of the sample, roughly 0.19% is held by the ten largest clones.

High-throughput TCR beta sequencing profiled peripheral blood CD8+ and CD4+ T cells from healthy donors, Susac syndrome patients and multiple sclerosis patients. Multiple sclerosis controls were treatment-naive patients with stable or active relapsing-remitting disease fulfilling revised McDonald criteria. Bulk CD8+ and CD4+ T cells were purified magnetically by negative isolation, whereas CD8+ TEMRA cells were enriched by FACS. Blood was drawn into EDTA tubes, processed within 24 hours, and PBMCs were isolated by density gradient centrifugation. PBMCs destined for TCR sequencing were cryopreserved in liquid nitrogen and later thawed in a 37 °C water bath. A purity of at least 90% was achieved for sorted or isolated CD4+, CD8+ and CD8+ TEMRA cells. From the cysteine up to the phenylalanine, the CDR3 has a length of 17 residues. Here the CDR3 DNA is all that survives: 51 bases in frame from base 1. V and J are trimmed by 2 bases and 0 bases, and the gene matches miss 5 bases of the junction. Via the germline V gene (reference sequence), CDR1 is LGHDT and CDR2 YNNKEL.

Points on this clonotype: The antigen it recognizes is unknown. The sample holds no much larger clone one base away, and base qualities are not on file.

The TCR sequence derives from a human donor with multiple sclerosis. Sequencing used CD8+ T cells from PBMCs. The chain uses TRBV3-1 and TRBJ2-4; TRBD1 matches 9 bases in the middle. The CDR3 region has the sequence CASSQLTGGKAKNIQYF. Here is the DNA: TGTGCCAGCAGCCAACTTACAGGGGGCAAAGCCAAAAACATTCAGTACTTC.